A single sample gave rise to the 32 T cell receptor beta chains below, sequenced in a study of blood T cell repertoires in COVID-19. This table comes from immunoSEQ multiplex PCR, and its TCRdb copy is limited to in-frame clones, with some not included. The sample lists 400,000 to 550,000 clones, around 89% occurring once. The sequencing sample was made of peripheral blood. The receptor set was obtained from a woman in her thirties with acute or convalescent COVID-19.

This clone has a single count. The J gene is TRBJ1-2, the V gene TRBV5-1; D is ambiguous. The ends were cut back, 4 bases at V and 4 bases at J, with 17 bases in the middle. The CDR3 has 15 amino acids. Germline loops: CDR1 SGHRS, CDR2 YFSETQ. For the CDR3, the DNA is TGCGCCAGCAGCGTAGGTGGGCAGTCACTCTATGGCTACACCTTC. It specifies CASSVGGQSLYGYTF.

The chain links TRBV29-1 to TRBJ2-4; no clear D. The CDR3 runs 12 residues. Germline V gene lookup returns CDR1 SQVTM and CDR2 ANQGSEA. V was trimmed by 1 base and J by 7 bases, leaving 8 bases between them. As DNA, the CDR3 is TGCAGCGTTGAAGTCGGGTCTAACATTCAGTACTTC. This sequence encodes CSVEVGSNIQYF. Looking up the rest from reference TRBV29-1 and TRBJ2-4 gives the full variable domain: SAVISQKPSRDICQRGTSLTIQCQVDSQVTMMFWYRQQPGQSLTLIATANQGSEATYESGFVIDKFPISRPNLTFSTLTVSNMSPEDSSIYLCSVEVGSNIQYFGAGTRLSVL.

V and J are TRBV7-8 and TRBJ2-1, with D perhaps TRBD2 (6 bases). V was clipped by 3 bases and J by 6 bases, with 9 bases between them. The V gene's germline CDR1 is SGHVS and CDR2 FQNEAQ. This CDR3 spans 13 amino acids. In DNA, the CDR3 is TGTGCCAGCAGCTTCACTAGCACCAATGAGCAGTTCTTC. Translation: CASSFTSTNEQFF.

The chain joins TRBV3-1 (or the pseudogene TRBV3-2) to TRBJ2-3; 7 nucleotides match TRBD2. Unmatched junction bases numbered 13, after V lost 4 bases and J lost 3 bases. Germline V lookup: CDR1 LGHDT, CDR2 YNNKEL (reference sequence). The CDR3 has 17 residues. The CDR3 nucleotides read TGTGCCAGCAGCCTCCGGGTCGGGGGGATTTTGACAGATACGCAGTATTTT. Translating gives CASSLRVGGILTDTQYF.

This chain connects TRBV6-4 to TRBJ1-1; a weak D match, TRBD1 (5 bases). Germline CDR1 and CDR2: MRHNA and SNTAGT. CDR3 size: 15 residues. Trimming cost V 6 bases and J 3 bases, with 17 bases left between them. The CDR3 DNA reads TGTGCCAGCAGGGATTATGGTGGGGCGGACACTGAAGCTTTCTTT. Translation gives CASRDYGGADTEAFF.

In its sample, this clone was seen once. The chain uses TRBV3-1 (or the pseudogene TRBV3-2) and TRBJ2-7, with 8 bases fitting TRBD2. The germline CDR1 and CDR2 sequences are LGHDT and YNNKEL (reference sequence). This CDR3 comprises 15 residues. With V trimmed by 4 bases and J by 6 bases, 11 bases remained unmatched. CDR3 nucleotides: TGTGCCAGCAGCCCTTTAGCGGGGTCATTCCTCGAGCAGTACTTC. This encodes CASSPLAGSFLEQYF.

This sequence joins TRBV19 and TRBJ2-5, with TRBD2 identical over 10 bases. Losses at the gene ends were 6 bases for V and 2 bases for J; bases not matched to a gene: 6. This CDR3 contains 15 residues. Germline V gene data show CDR1 as LNHDA and CDR2 as SQIVND (reference sequence). CDR3 region: CASRRAGGEQETQYF. The CDR3 coding sequence is TGTGCCAGTAGAAGAGCGGGGGGGGAACAAGAGACCCAGTACTTC.

The V gene is TRBV7-6, the J gene TRBJ2-1; 9 bases map to TRBD2. V lost 2 bases, J lost 5 bases, and 10 bases stayed unmatched. Germline V gives CDR1 SGHVS, CDR2 FNYEAQ. CDR3 length equals 17 residues. The CDR3 spells CASSLIAGGVANNEQFF. The CDR3 DNA sequence: TGTGCCAGCAGCTTAATCGCGGGGGGGGTCGCTAACAATGAGCAGTTCTTC.

V gene TRBV3-1 (or the pseudogene TRBV3-2) combines with J gene TRBJ2-1; 11 bases align to TRBD2. CDR1 and CDR2 (germline): LGHDT, YNNKEL (reference sequence). CDR3 length: 17 amino acids. The V gene end was trimmed by 4 bases and the J gene end by 0 bases; junction bases not matched to a gene: 5. Written as DNA, the CDR3 is TGTGCCAGCAGCCGACTAGCGGGGTTAAGCTCCTACAATGAGCAGTTCTTC. It codes for CASSRLAGLSSYNEQFF.

The chain recombines TRBV6-6 with TRBJ2-7, with D possibly matching TRBD1 (6 bases). Germline values: CDR1 MNHNY, CDR2 SVGAGI (reference sequence). The V end lost 4 bases, the J end lost 0 bases, and 10 bases lay between the germline ends. This CDR3 has 14 amino acids. This CDR3 reads CASSLRDNSYEQYF. The CDR3 DNA sequence: TGTGCCAGCAGTTTACGGGACAACTCCTACGAGCAGTACTTC.

The genes are TRBV6-6 and TRBJ1-5, with D uncertain. V lost 4 bases to trimming and J lost 7 bases, with 14 bases between them. This CDR3 has 14 amino acids. Germline lookup yields CDR1 MNHNY and CDR2 SVGAGI (reference sequence). CDR3 in amino acids: CASSSREVPQPQHF. The CDR3 DNA reads TGTGCCAGCAGTTCACGAGAGGTCCCCCAGCCCCAGCATTTT.

The genes are TRBV19 and TRBJ2-7; D is undetermined. This CDR3 region has 14 residues. V dropped 1 base and J dropped 6 bases, with 13 bases sitting between them. Germline V gives CDR1 LNHDA, CDR2 SQIVND (reference sequence). The CDR3 bases are TGTGCCAGTAGTATAGGTCAGTTAGCTTCCGAGCAGTACTTC. As protein: CASSIGQLASEQYF. The whole variable domain, filled in from reference TRBV19 and TRBJ2-7, reads DGGITQSPKYLFRKEGQNVTLSCEQNLNHDAMYWYRQDPGQGLRLIYYSQIVNDFQKGDIAEGYSVSREKKESFPLTVTSAQKNPTAFYLCASSIGQLASEQYFGPGTRLTVT.

The gene calls are TRBV6-5 and TRBJ2-3, with D maybe TRBD2 (7 bases). The germline V and J ends were trimmed by 8 bases and 6 bases, with 12 bases remaining between them. The germline CDR1 and CDR2 sequences are MNHEY and SVGAGI. The CDR3 runs to 12 residues. DNA for the CDR3: TGTGCCAGCGGGGGGGCCTTGGATACGCAGTATTTT. This sequence encodes CASGGALDTQYF.

The chain joins TRBV27 to TRBJ1-6; no clear D gene. V lost 2 bases, J lost 3 bases, and 5 bases lay in between. The CDR3 contains 14 residues. The V gene's germline CDR1 is MNHEY and CDR2 SMNVEV (reference sequence). The chain's CDR3 is CASSLASYNSPLHF. As DNA, the CDR3 is TGTGCCAGCAGTTTAGCCAGCTATAATTCACCCCTCCACTTT.

The chain has TRBV7-9 and TRBJ1-1, with D possibly being TRBD1 (5 bases). Per the germline V gene, CDR1 is SEHNR and CDR2 is FQNEAQ (reference sequence). Trimming took 4 bases from V and 7 from J, leaving 16 bases between them. CDR3 length: 14 amino acids. Here the CDR3 reads CASSSGPRGHEAFF. In DNA, the CDR3 is TGTGCCAGCAGCTCCGGACCGCGAGGACATGAAGCTTTCTTT.

This clone was seen more than once but under ten times. Other nucleotide sequences in the sample specify the same CDR3. The gene calls are TRBV5-1 and TRBJ2-2; D might be TRBD1 (6 bases). The CDR3 contains 15 residues. Trimming took 4 bases from V and 2 from J, leaving 12 bases between them. Germline-derived CDR1 and CDR2 are SGHRS and YFSETQ. The CDR3, as DNA: TGCGCCAGCAGCGTCAGGGGCCCTAACACCGGGGAGCTGTTTTTT. Protein sequence: CASSVRGPNTGELFF.

The rearrangement links TRBV6-5 to TRBJ1-2; D is unresolved. V lost 4 bases, J lost 4 bases, and 10 bases lay in between. The CDR3 covers 13 residues. The V gene's germline CDR1 is MNHEY and CDR2 SVGAGI. Here the CDR3 DNA reads TGTGCCAGCAGTTTAGAGGGCAGCTATGGCTACACCTTC. This codes for CASSLEGSYGYTF.

The chain carries TRBV19 and TRBJ2-1, with D perhaps TRBD2 (5 bases). V was pared by 9 bases and J by 0 bases, with 12 bases between. Germline V gene sequence: CDR1 LNHDA, CDR2 SQIVND (reference sequence). There are 14 residues in the CDR3. The CDR3: CASNQRSSYNEQFF. The DNA for the CDR3 is TGTGCCAGCAATCAGCGGAGCTCCTACAATGAGCAGTTCTTC.

V is TRBV11-3 and J is TRBJ2-6; no clear D gene. The CDR3 covers 13 residues. V was clipped by 8 bases and J by 0 bases, with 5 bases between them. Germline V gene sequence: CDR1 SGHNT, CDR2 YENEEA. CDR3: CASANSGANVLTF. Here the CDR3 DNA reads TGTGCCAGCGCGAACTCTGGGGCCAACGTCCTGACTTTC.

V and J are TRBV3-1 (or the pseudogene TRBV3-2) and TRBJ2-5; D possibly corresponds to TRBD2 (5 bases). Germline CDR1 LGHDT, CDR2 YNNKEL (reference sequence). The CDR3 is made up of 14 amino acids. The V end lost 9 bases, the J end lost 5 bases, and 19 bases lay between the germline ends. CDR3 nucleotides: TGTGCCAGTAAAACTAGTGACTCAGGCGAGACCCAGTACTTC. Amino acid sequence: CASKTSDSGETQYF.

About this clone: The same CDR3 also results from other DNA sequences found in this sample. This sequence joins TRBV5-1 and TRBJ2-5; 7 nucleotides match TRBD1. Germline V lookup: CDR1 SGHRS, CDR2 YFSETQ. V shed 4 bases, J shed 2 bases, and the junction held 2 bases outside the gene matches. The CDR3 spans 13 residues. CDR3 region: CASSRTGQETQYF. In nucleotides, the CDR3 is TGCGCCAGCAGCAGGACAGGTCAAGAGACCCAGTACTTC.

The chain recombines TRBV9 with TRBJ2-5, with 11 nucleotides matching TRBD2. The CDR3 contains 15 residues. Germline CDR1 reads SGDLS; CDR2 reads YYNGEE. With 6 bases clipped from V and 5 bases from J, the junction kept 9 bases outside the gene matches. Here the CDR3 DNA reads TGTGCCAGCACTCTCGCCGGGACTAGCGGTGAGACCCAGTACTTC. The encoded protein is CASTLAGTSGETQYF.

CDR3 nucleotides: TGTGCCAGCAGCTCCGGGGCCCTCCACTTT. Protein sequence: CASSSGALHF. V gene TRBV5-5 combines with J gene TRBJ1-6; D remains unclear. V lost 3 bases and J 14 bases, leaving 6 bases between the germline ends. From germline, CDR1 is SGHKS and CDR2 YYEKEE (reference sequence). CDR3 length equals 10 residues.

In nucleotides, the CDR3 is TGTGCCAGCAGATCTCCTGGACAGGGTAGTAATTATGCCTACGAGCAGTACTTC. Protein: CASRSPGQGSNYAYEQYF. The chain employs TRBV5-5 and TRBJ2-7, with 8 bases fitting TRBD1. The CDR3 is 18 residues long. V lost 5 bases to trimming and J lost 2 bases; unmatched junction nucleotides: 18. CDR1 SGHKS and CDR2 YYEKEE come from the germline V gene (reference sequence).

J is TRBJ2-5 and V is TRBV20-1; TRBD2 matches 10 bases. Trimming took 3 bases from V and 5 from J; bases not matched to a gene: 3. The CDR3 has 13 residues. The germline CDR1 and CDR2 sequences are DFQATT and SNEGSKA (reference sequence). The CDR3 sequence: CSASLAGAETQYF. The CDR3 DNA reads as TGCAGTGCTAGTCTAGCGGGGGCTGAGACCCAGTACTTC.

J is TRBJ2-2 and V is TRBV4-1; weak D call: TRBD2 (5 bases). CDR1 and CDR2 from the germline V gene are MGHRA and YSYEKL. CDR3 length equals 16 residues. Trimming stripped 3 bases from V and 7 bases from J, with 18 bases between. The CDR3: CASSQDAGIPIGELFF. CDR3 sequence (DNA): TGCGCCAGCAGCCAGGATGCCGGGATTCCGATCGGGGAGCTGTTTTTT.

This clone was found once. The chain employs TRBV7-8 and TRBJ2-3; a weak D match, TRBD1 (6 bases). The V end lost 5 bases, the J end lost 2 bases, and 11 bases lay between the germline ends. There are 14 residues in the CDR3. The germline V gene encodes CDR1 SGHVS and CDR2 FQNEAQ. The CDR3 nucleotides are TGTGCCAGCAGCCCCCGGACAGCCACAGATACGCAGTATTTT. Its protein product is CASSPRTATDTQYF.

The CDR3 DNA follows: TGTGCCAGCAGCCCCGGACTAGCGGGGAATACGCAGTATTTT. Translated, it gives CASSPGLAGNTQYF. The chain carries TRBV4-2 and TRBJ2-3, with 12 bases aligning to TRBD2. V shed 4 bases, J shed 7 bases, and the junction held 3 bases outside the gene matches. Germline CDR1 reads LGHNA; CDR2 reads YNFKEQ. The CDR3 loop spans 14 amino acids.

V and J are TRBV28 and TRBJ1-3; tentatively, D is TRBD1 (6 bases). V lost 4 bases and J 2 bases, leaving 15 bases between the germline ends. The germline CDR1 and CDR2 sequences are MDHEN and SYDVKM. This CDR3 has 16 amino acids. The CDR3 sequence is CASSSNRVLTGNTIYF. CDR3 sequence (DNA): TGTGCCAGCAGTTCTAACAGGGTGCTAACTGGAAACACCATATATTTT.

The V gene is TRBV15, the J gene TRBJ2-3, with TRBD2 identical over 7 bases. Germline loops: CDR1 LNHNV, CDR2 YYDKDF (reference sequence). Losses at the gene ends were 1 base for V and 4 bases for J; bases not matched to a gene: 2. The CDR3 loop spans 14 amino acids. For the CDR3, the DNA is TGTGCCACCAGCAGAGGACTAGCATCAGATACGCAGTATTTT. Translation gives CATSRGLASDTQYF.

The chain combines TRBV12-2 with TRBJ1-6; the D segment call TRBD1 is taken from the table without a DNA check. TRBV12-2 is reported as a pseudogene. The CDR3 spans 17 residues. The DNA for the CDR3 is TGTGCAAGTCGCTTCGACAGGGGGTACAGCTATAATTCACCCCTCCACTTT. This translates into CASRFDRGYSYNSPLHF.

This chain joins TRBV27 and TRBJ2-1; 8 bases are shared with TRBD2. The junction had 4 bases not matched to a gene; V was cut back by 6 bases and J by 3 bases. This CDR3 contains 14 residues. Germline CDR1 MNHEY, CDR2 SMNVEV (reference sequence). CDR3 region: CASRAGGRYNEQFF. CDR3 in DNA: TGTGCCAGCAGGGCGGGGGGCCGCTACAATGAGCAGTTCTTC.